This is a list of T cell receptor beta chains from one sample in a study of T cells in Graves' hyperthyroidism and ophthalmopathy. Using its own MiXCR run on the multiplex PCR reads, TCRdb lists one record per CDR3 protein. Among 550,000 to 700,000 distinct CDR3 sequences listed, 35% to 55% were seen once. The sample comprised peripheral blood or thyroid tissue (not recorded which). The receptors were gathered from an adult woman with Graves' disease, either hyperthyroidism or ophthalmopathy (not recorded which). Both conserved end residues are part of each CDR3. D genes are given only for firm matches. The listing skips clone size in some rows; elsewhere it reads once, few, many or a size class.

v_gene: TRBV4-1
j_gene: TRBJ1-3
d_gene: NA
abundance: NA
CDR3nt: TGCGCCAGCAGCCAAGTAGAAGGATTCTCTGGAAACACCATATATTTT
CDR3aa: CASSQVEGFSGNTIYF

v_gene: TRBV7-3
j_gene: TRBJ2-2
d_gene: TRBD1
abundance: NA
CDR3nt: TGTGCCAGCAGCCCCCAGGGGGCGCTGGGCACCGGGGAGCTGTTTTTT
CDR3aa: CASSPQGALGTGELFF

v_gene: TRBV6-5
j_gene: TRBJ1-4
d_gene: NA
abundance: many
CDR3nt: TGTGCCAGCAGCCGCAACAGGGTAAAACTGTTTTTT
CDR3aa: CASSRNRVKLFF

v_gene: TRBV12-3/TRBV12-4
j_gene: TRBJ2-5
d_gene: TRBD2
abundance: many
CDR3nt: TGTGCCAGCAGCCCCGGCCGGGCTAGCGGGGAGTACCAAGAGACCCAGTACTTC
CDR3aa: CASSPGRASGEYQETQYF

v_gene: TRBV5-6
j_gene: TRBJ1-5
d_gene: NA
abundance: many
CDR3nt: TGTGCCAGCAGCTTGGGGGGATTTGAGCAGCCCCAGCATTTT
CDR3aa: CASSLGGFEQPQHF

v_gene: TRBV5-1
j_gene: TRBJ2-1
d_gene: TRBD1
abundance: NA
CDR3nt: TGCGCCAGCAGATCCGGGACAGACTACAATGAGCAGTTCTTC
CDR3aa: CASRSGTDYNEQFF

v_gene: TRBV6-6
j_gene: TRBJ1-3
d_gene: NA
abundance: many
CDR3nt: TGTGCCAGCAGCCTGCCGGGCTCGTCCAAAGGAAACACCATATATTTT
CDR3aa: CASSLPGSSKGNTIYF

v_gene: TRBV29-1
j_gene: TRBJ2-5
d_gene: TRBD1
abundance: NA
CDR3nt: TGCAGCGCACAGGGGGCAGGGGAGACCCAGTACTTC
CDR3aa: CSAQGAGETQYF

v_gene: TRBV29-1
j_gene: TRBJ2-5
d_gene: NA
abundance: many
CDR3nt: TGCAGCGTTGTGGGGGCGGCCCAAGAGACCCAGTACTTC
CDR3aa: CSVVGAAQETQYF

v_gene: TRBV10-2
j_gene: TRBJ1-5
d_gene: NA
abundance: few
CDR3nt: TGTGCCAGCAGCCAATTTCGGAATCAGCCCCAGCATTTT
CDR3aa: CASSQFRNQPQHF

v_gene: TRBV28
j_gene: TRBJ2-5
d_gene: NA
abundance: NA
CDR3nt: TGTGCCAGCAGTTCTCAGGGAACTCTAGTCTCCCAAGAGACCCAGTACTTC
CDR3aa: CASSSQGTLVSQETQYF

v_gene: TRBV19
j_gene: TRBJ2-1
d_gene: TRBD2
abundance: NA
CDR3nt: TGTGCCAGTAGTCTTAGCGGGAGCTACAATGAGCAGTTCTTC
CDR3aa: CASSLSGSYNEQFF

v_gene: TRBV29-1
j_gene: TRBJ1-2
d_gene: NA
abundance: NA
CDR3nt: TGCAGCGTTTTAGGTCTACTGGGGGCCGGGGACTATGGCTACACCTTC
CDR3aa: CSVLGLLGAGDYGYTF

v_gene: TRBV29-1
j_gene: TRBJ1-1
d_gene: TRBD1
abundance: many
CDR3nt: TGCAGCGTTGGGCCGACAGGGGCCGAAGCTTTCTTT
CDR3aa: CSVGPTGAEAFF

v_gene: TRBV7-2
j_gene: TRBJ2-6
d_gene: NA
abundance: many
CDR3nt: TGTGCCAGCCCGGGTCTGAGGGGTAGTGGGGCCAACGTCCTGACTTTC
CDR3aa: CASPGLRGSGANVLTF

v_gene: TRBV12-3/TRBV12-4
j_gene: TRBJ2-7
d_gene: NA
abundance: many
CDR3nt: TGTGCCAGCAGTCTCAGGGGACCAGCGTACGAGCAGTACTTC
CDR3aa: CASSLRGPAYEQYF

v_gene: TRBV29-1
j_gene: TRBJ2-7
d_gene: TRBD1
abundance: many
CDR3nt: TGCAGCGTTGGGGACAGGGTTTCCTACGAGCAGTACTTC
CDR3aa: CSVGDRVSYEQYF

v_gene: TRBV4-1
j_gene: TRBJ1-6
d_gene: NA
abundance: NA
CDR3nt: TGCGCCAGCAGCCAATTTGAGGCAACAGTTATCCACTTT
CDR3aa: CASSQFEATVIHF

v_gene: TRBV2
j_gene: TRBJ1-2
d_gene: NA
abundance: many
CDR3nt: TGTGCCAGCAGTGGGACAGAAGGCTACACCTTC
CDR3aa: CASSGTEGYTF

v_gene: TRBV5-1
j_gene: TRBJ2-7
d_gene: NA
abundance: many
CDR3nt: TGCGCCAGCAGCATTACAGGGCCCCCACGAGAGCAGTACTTC
CDR3aa: CASSITGPPREQYF

v_gene: TRBV6-1
j_gene: TRBJ1-5
d_gene: NA
abundance: many
CDR3nt: TGTGCCAGCAGTGAGGGCTCAGGGAGGCAGCCCCAGCATTTT
CDR3aa: CASSEGSGRQPQHF

v_gene: TRBV29-1
j_gene: TRBJ1-1
d_gene: NA
abundance: NA
CDR3nt: TGCAGCGTTGAAGTCGGATGGAACACTGAAGCTTTCTTT
CDR3aa: CSVEVGWNTEAFF

v_gene: TRBV25-1
j_gene: TRBJ2-7
d_gene: TRBD2
abundance: once
CDR3nt: TGTGCCAGCAGTATACTCAGCGGGGGGAGCTCCTACGAGCAGTACTTC
CDR3aa: CASSILSGGSSYEQYF

v_gene: TRBV10-2
j_gene: TRBJ2-1
d_gene: TRBD2
abundance: NA
CDR3nt: TGCGCCAGTTATTCGGGACTAGCGGGAGGGCTGCAGTTCTTC
CDR3aa: CASYSGLAGGLQFF

v_gene: TRBV5-1
j_gene: TRBJ1-1
d_gene: NA
abundance: many
CDR3nt: TGCGCCAGCAGCCGCGGACAGAGTCGAACTGAAGCTTTCTTT
CDR3aa: CASSRGQSRTEAFF

v_gene: TRBV29-1
j_gene: TRBJ1-1
d_gene: NA
abundance: NA
CDR3nt: TGCAGCGTTGTTGGGGGGCTAGGCGACACTGAAGCTTTCTTT
CDR3aa: CSVVGGLGDTEAFF

v_gene: TRBV6-5
j_gene: TRBJ2-7
d_gene: TRBD2
abundance: few
CDR3nt: TGTGCCAGCCGAGTAGCGGGATTCTACGAGCAGTACTTC
CDR3aa: CASRVAGFYEQYF

v_gene: TRBV28
j_gene: TRBJ1-2
d_gene: NA
abundance: many
CDR3nt: TGTGCCAGCAGTCAACAGGGTTATGGCTACACCTTC
CDR3aa: CASSQQGYGYTF

v_gene: TRBV2
j_gene: TRBJ2-1
d_gene: NA
abundance: NA
CDR3nt: TGTGCCAGCAGTGGGGCCTTTGGCAATGAGCAGTTCTTC
CDR3aa: CASSGAFGNEQFF

v_gene: TRBV7-1
j_gene: TRBJ2-2
d_gene: TRBD1
abundance: once
CDR3nt: TGTGCCAGCAGCGGGGAGGTTTGGGACAGGGGATACACCGGGGAGCTGTTTTTT
CDR3aa: CASSGEVWDRGYTGELFF

v_gene: TRBV29-1
j_gene: TRBJ1-3
d_gene: NA
abundance: few
CDR3nt: TGCAGCGTTGGTATAGGGGCTGCTGGAAACACCATATATTTT
CDR3aa: CSVGIGAAGNTIYF

v_gene: TRBV29-1
j_gene: TRBJ1-1
d_gene: TRBD1
abundance: NA
CDR3nt: TGCAGCGTTCGCCCTGGACAGGGGATGAACACTGAAGCTTTCTTT
CDR3aa: CSVRPGQGMNTEAFF

v_gene: TRBV10-2
j_gene: TRBJ1-6
d_gene: TRBD1
abundance: NA
CDR3nt: TGCGCCAGCATGCTGGACAGGGGGGACTCACCCCTCCACTTT
CDR3aa: CASMLDRGDSPLHF

v_gene: TRBV6-5
j_gene: TRBJ1-5
d_gene: NA
abundance: once
CDR3nt: TGTGCCAGCAGTTTGTGGGGAAATAGCAATCAGCCCCAGCATTTT
CDR3aa: CASSLWGNSNQPQHF

v_gene: TRBV7-8
j_gene: TRBJ2-1
d_gene: TRBD2
abundance: NA
CDR3nt: TGTGCCAGCACCGGACTAGCGGGAGTCAATGAGCAGTTCTTC
CDR3aa: CASTGLAGVNEQFF

v_gene: TRBV5-1
j_gene: TRBJ2-2
d_gene: NA
abundance: many
CDR3nt: TGCGCCAGCAGCTGGGAACAGCTCAACACCGGGGAGCTGTTTTTT
CDR3aa: CASSWEQLNTGELFF

v_gene: TRBV6-5
j_gene: TRBJ1-1
d_gene: TRBD1
abundance: many
CDR3nt: TGTGCCAGCAGTTACCCGACAGGGGTAGCTTTCTTT
CDR3aa: CASSYPTGVAFF

v_gene: TRBV10-3
j_gene: TRBJ1-5
d_gene: NA
abundance: few
CDR3nt: TGTGCCATCAGTGAGGAGGACTATAGCAATCAGCCCCAGCATTTT
CDR3aa: CAISEEDYSNQPQHF

v_gene: TRBV2
j_gene: TRBJ2-2
d_gene: NA
abundance: NA
CDR3nt: TGTGCCAGCAGTGAAGCGCCTATCGGGGAGCTGTTTTTT
CDR3aa: CASSEAPIGELFF

v_gene: TRBV27
j_gene: TRBJ1-1
d_gene: NA
abundance: few
CDR3nt: TGTGCCAGCAGTTTATTAGCCCAGGGTCGTACTGAAGCTTTCTTT
CDR3aa: CASSLLAQGRTEAFF

v_gene: TRBV7-2
j_gene: TRBJ2-5
d_gene: NA
abundance: few
CDR3nt: TGTGCCAGCAGCCTTTCCACACAAGAGACCCAGTACTTC
CDR3aa: CASSLSTQETQYF